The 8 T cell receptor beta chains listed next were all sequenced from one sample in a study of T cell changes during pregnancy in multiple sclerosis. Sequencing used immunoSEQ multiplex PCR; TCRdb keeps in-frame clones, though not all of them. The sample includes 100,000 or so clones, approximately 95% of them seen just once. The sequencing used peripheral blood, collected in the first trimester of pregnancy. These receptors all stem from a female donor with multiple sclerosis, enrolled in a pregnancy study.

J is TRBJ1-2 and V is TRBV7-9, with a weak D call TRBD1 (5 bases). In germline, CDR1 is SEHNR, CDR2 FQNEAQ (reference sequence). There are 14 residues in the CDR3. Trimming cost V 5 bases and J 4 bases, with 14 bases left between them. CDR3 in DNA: TGTGCCAGCAGCCCGACCGGGACTTCCTATGGCTACACCTTC. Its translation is CASSPTGTSYGYTF.

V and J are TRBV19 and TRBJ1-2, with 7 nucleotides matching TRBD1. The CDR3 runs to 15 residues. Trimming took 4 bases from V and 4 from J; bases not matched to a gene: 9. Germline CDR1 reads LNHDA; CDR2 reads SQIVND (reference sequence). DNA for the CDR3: TGTGCCAGTAGTAAAGACAGGGCCCCCCTCTATGGCTACACCTTC. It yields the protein CASSKDRAPLYGYTF.

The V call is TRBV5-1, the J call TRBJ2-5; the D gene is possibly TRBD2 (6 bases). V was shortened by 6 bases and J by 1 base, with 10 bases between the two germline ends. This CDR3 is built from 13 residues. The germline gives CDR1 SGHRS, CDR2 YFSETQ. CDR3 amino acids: CASTVRGQETQYF. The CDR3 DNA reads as TGCGCCAGCACAGTGCGGGGCCAAGAGACCCAGTACTTC.

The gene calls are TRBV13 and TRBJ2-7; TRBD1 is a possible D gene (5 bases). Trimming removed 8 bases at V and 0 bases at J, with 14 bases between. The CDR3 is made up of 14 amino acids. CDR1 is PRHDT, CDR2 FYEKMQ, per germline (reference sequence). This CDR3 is CASGDTGSSYEQYF. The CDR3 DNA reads TGTGCCAGCGGGGATACAGGTAGCTCCTACGAGCAGTACTTC.

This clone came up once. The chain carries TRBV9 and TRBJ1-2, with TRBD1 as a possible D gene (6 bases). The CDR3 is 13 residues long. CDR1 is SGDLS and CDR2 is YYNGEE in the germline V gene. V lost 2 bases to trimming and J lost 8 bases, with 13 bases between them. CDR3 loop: CASSVLGGGGYTF. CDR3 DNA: TGTGCCAGCAGCGTCCTGGGGGGGGGCGGCTACACCTTC.

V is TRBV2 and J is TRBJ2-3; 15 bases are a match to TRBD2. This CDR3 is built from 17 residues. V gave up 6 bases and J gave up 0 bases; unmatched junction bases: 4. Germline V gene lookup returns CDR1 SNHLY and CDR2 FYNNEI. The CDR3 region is CASSPGTSGGSTDTQYF. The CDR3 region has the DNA TGTGCCAGCAGCCCCGGGACTAGCGGGGGGAGCACAGATACGCAGTATTTT. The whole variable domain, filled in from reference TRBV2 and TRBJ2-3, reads EPEVTQTPSHQVTQMGQEVILRCVPISNHLYFYWYRQILGQKVEFLVSFYNNEISEKSEIFDDQFSVERPDGSNFTLKIRSTKLEDSAMYFCASSPGTSGGSTDTQYFGPGTRLTVL.

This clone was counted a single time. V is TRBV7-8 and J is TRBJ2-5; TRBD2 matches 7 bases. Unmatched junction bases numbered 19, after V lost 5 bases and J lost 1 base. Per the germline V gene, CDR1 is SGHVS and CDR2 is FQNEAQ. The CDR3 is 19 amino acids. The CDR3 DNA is TGTGCCAGCAGCCCGTCTGTGAGGCGGGGGAAAACCTCCCAAGAGACCCAGTACTTC. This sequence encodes CASSPSVRRGKTSQETQYF.

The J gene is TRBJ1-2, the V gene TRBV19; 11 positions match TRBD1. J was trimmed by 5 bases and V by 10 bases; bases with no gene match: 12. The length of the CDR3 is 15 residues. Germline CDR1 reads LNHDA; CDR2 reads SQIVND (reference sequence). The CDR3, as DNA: TGTGCCATACAAGACCCCGGGACAGGGGGGTATGGCTACACCTTC. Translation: CAIQDPGTGGYGYTF.